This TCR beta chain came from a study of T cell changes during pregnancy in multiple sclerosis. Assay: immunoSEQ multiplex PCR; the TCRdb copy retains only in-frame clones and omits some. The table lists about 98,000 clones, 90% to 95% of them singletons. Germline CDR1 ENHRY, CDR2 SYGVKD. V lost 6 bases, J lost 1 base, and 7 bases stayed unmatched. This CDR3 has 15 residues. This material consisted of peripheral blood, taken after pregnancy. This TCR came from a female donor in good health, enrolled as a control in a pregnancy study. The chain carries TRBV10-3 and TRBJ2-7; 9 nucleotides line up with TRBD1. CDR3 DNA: TGTGCCATCAGCTCACCGGGACAGGGTTCCTACGAGCAGTACTTC. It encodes CAISSPGQGSYEQYF.